The sequence of this T cell receptor (beta chain) was determined in a study of blood T cell repertoires in COVID-19. About the study: The samples span acute and convalescent COVID-19 from the United States, Italy and Spain. PBMCs, B-cell-depleted T cells, or T cells provided the cDNA or gDNA that made up the material.

Details on this clone: One end of the junction is discordant with germline, which a read error may explain.

The CDR3 contains 15 residues. Germline V lookup: CDR1 SSHAT, CDR2 FNYEAQ (reference sequence). As originally analysed: Researchers report that nucleated cell counts were estimated from reference gene primer amplification. TCRdb's copy holds only in-frame clones and misses some; the assay was immunoSEQ multiplex PCR. V and J calls plus clone size are reproduced from that table; the DNA served to infer D and trimming. The sample lists over 250,000 clones, 88% occurring once. This rearrangement joins TRBV7-7 to TRBJ2-2, with 9 positions matching TRBD1. This TCR was sampled from a young woman with acute or convalescent COVID-19. Sequences were obtained from peripheral blood. The CDR3 region has the DNA TGTGCTAGCAGCCCAGGGACAGGGAGGGCCGGGGAGCTGTTTTTT. Protein sequence: CASSPGTGRAGELFF.